This passage covers 17 T cell receptor beta chains from one sample sequenced in a study of cytomegalovirus exposure and HLA in healthy donors. The PCR used 60 Vbeta and 13 Jbeta primers. The table came from immunoSEQ multiplex PCR; TCRdb's copy has only in-frame clones and leaves some out. The table lists 150,000 to 200,000 clones, roughly 80% of them singletons. The sample taken for sequencing was PBMCs. All receptors derive from a man aged 40-49 years in good health and CMV-seropositive.

The CDR3 nucleotides read TGTGCCAGCAGTTCGGGACAGGGGGATAGCTACACCTTC. Translated: CASSSGQGDSYTF. The chain couples TRBV27 to TRBJ1-2; 11 bases agree with TRBD1. CDR1 and CDR2 from the germline V gene are MNHEY and SMNVEV (reference sequence). The junction had 4 bases not matched to a gene; V was cut back by 4 bases and J by 9 bases. The CDR3 spans 13 residues.

The gene calls are TRBV10-1 and TRBJ1-6; D may be TRBD1 (6 bases). CDR1 and CDR2 (germline): WNHNN, SYGVQD (reference sequence). With 3 bases removed from V and 9 bases from J, the gap between germline ends came to 15 bases. This CDR3 region has 15 residues. The DNA for the CDR3 is TGCGCCAGCAGTGACCGGGACACAACCCGTTCACCCCTCCACTTT. Translating it yields CASSDRDTTRSPLHF.

V is TRBV7-2 and J is TRBJ2-3; D is uncertain. The CDR3 has 15 residues. Trimming removed 1 base at V and 2 bases at J, with 10 bases between. Germline CDR1 SGHTA, CDR2 FQGNSA. The CDR3: CASSLVVNPTDTQYF. CDR3 DNA: TGTGCCAGCAGCTTAGTTGTCAATCCCACAGATACGCAGTATTTT.

The CDR3 reads CASSSQGNSNQPQHF. Written as DNA, the CDR3 is TGTGCCAGCAGTTCCCAGGGCAATAGCAATCAGCCCCAGCATTTT. The chain is built from TRBV27 and TRBJ1-5, with TRBD1 as a possible D gene (5 bases). This CDR3 contains 15 residues. Trimming took off 4 bases at V and 0 bases at J, with 10 bases between the two ends. Germline V CDR1 and CDR2: MNHEY, SMNVEV (reference sequence).

Here the CDR3 DNA reads TGCGCCAGCAGCCCCTTCGGTGAGACCCAGTACTTC. This translates into CASSPFGETQYF. The rearrangement uses TRBV5-1 and TRBJ2-5; D gene uncertain. The CDR3 is made up of 12 amino acids. The germline CDR1 and CDR2 sequences are SGHRS and YFSETQ. Trimming left V 4 bases short and J 5 bases short, with 9 bases between.

The chain employs TRBV19 and TRBJ1-4, with D unclear. The V gene's germline CDR1 is LNHDA and CDR2 SQIVND (reference sequence). V was trimmed by 4 bases and J by 3 bases, leaving 12 bases between them. The CDR3 is made up of 15 amino acids. This CDR3 reads CASSTGADSNEKLFF. DNA for the CDR3: TGTGCCAGTAGTACGGGAGCGGACTCTAATGAAAAACTGTTTTTT. Using reference TRBV19 and TRBJ1-4 for the parts outside the CDR3, the full variable domain is DGGITQSPKYLFRKEGQNVTLSCEQNLNHDAMYWYRQDPGQGLRLIYYSQIVNDFQKGDIAEGYSVSREKKESFPLTVTSAQKNPTAFYLCASSTGADSNEKLFFGSGTQLSVL.

The chain combines TRBV12-5 with TRBJ2-3; 11 bases line up with TRBD2. CDR3 length: 18 residues. J gave up 5 bases and V 0 bases, and 10 bases lay outside the gene matches. The germline CDR1 and CDR2 sequences are LGHNT and FRNRAP. This CDR3 is CASGLVLLSGGAKDTQYF. The CDR3 DNA is TGTGCTAGTGGTTTGGTATTGCTTAGCGGGGGGGCCAAAGATACGCAGTATTTT.

This chain joins TRBV4-3 and TRBJ2-3, with D perhaps TRBD1 (6 bases). Germline lookup yields CDR1 LGHNA and CDR2 YSLEER. Trimming stripped 4 bases from V and 1 base from J, with 9 bases between. The CDR3 runs to 14 residues. CDR3 region: CASSRGQRTDTQYF. DNA for the CDR3: TGCGCCAGCAGCCGAGGACAGCGCACAGATACGCAGTATTTT.

The rearrangement uses TRBV9 and TRBJ1-5; possibly TRBD1 for D (6 bases). In germline, CDR1 is SGDLS, CDR2 YYNGEE. V gave up 5 bases and J gave up 7 bases, with 16 bases separating them. The CDR3 consists of 14 residues. The CDR3 DNA reads TGTGCCAGCAGTGCCGGACAGTCTATCCAGCCCCAGCATTTT. This translates into CASSAGQSIQPQHF.

V gene TRBV7-9 combines with J gene TRBJ2-5; D is perhaps TRBD2 (5 bases). CDR1 SEHNR and CDR2 FQNEAQ come from the germline V gene (reference sequence). The V gene lost 6 bases and the J gene lost 9 bases, with 11 bases spanning the gap. This CDR3 contains 11 residues. The CDR3 bases are TGTGCCAGCAGTTGGGAGAGGGCCCAGTACTTC. Encoded protein: CASSWERAQYF.

The rearrangement uses TRBV30 and TRBJ1-5; D possibly corresponds to TRBD1 (6 bases). Germline CDR1 and CDR2: GTSNPN and SVGIG (reference sequence). This CDR3 is 13 amino acids long. Deletions cut 3 bases from V and 6 bases from J, with 12 bases between. The CDR3 nucleotides read TGTGCCTGGAGCTTAACAGGGAGTCAGCCCCAGCATTTT. It translates to CAWSLTGSQPQHF.

This chain uses TRBV5-6 with TRBJ2-5, with TRBD1 as a possible D gene (6 bases). This CDR3 comprises 14 residues. Per germline, CDR1 SGHDT and CDR2 YYEEEE. V gave up 4 bases and J gave up 5 bases, with 15 bases separating them. DNA of the CDR3: TGTGCCAGCAGCGCTCAAGGGGGTACGGAGACCCAGTACTTC. It is translated as CASSAQGGTETQYF.

As DNA, the CDR3 is TGCAGTGCAGGGGGTGATGGCTACACCTTC. Protein product: CSAGGDGYTF. V and J are TRBV20-1 and TRBJ1-2; perhaps TRBD1 as D (6 bases). V lost 6 bases and J 6 bases, leaving 8 bases between the germline ends. The CDR3 length is 10 residues. Germline CDR1 reads DFQATT; CDR2 reads SNEGSKA (reference sequence).

The chain is built from TRBV28 and TRBJ2-3; 8 bases are shared with TRBD1. Trimming took 6 bases from V and 5 from J; bases not matched to a gene: 7. CDR1 MDHEN and CDR2 SYDVKM come from the germline V gene. The CDR3 runs 14 residues. CDR3 DNA sequence: TGTGCCAGCAGGGGGACAGGCCCCATAGATACGCAGTATTTT. Its protein is CASRGTGPIDTQYF.

Of note for this clone: The germline gene is not matched at one end of the junction; a read error may be the cause. The same CDR3 can be traced to other DNA sequences in this sample. The CDR3 bases are TGCGCCAGCAGCCAATTTCCGGGTGGTGTCACTGAAGCTTTCTTT. This codes for CASSQFPGGVTEAFF. The chain employs TRBV14 and TRBJ1-1; unclear D gene. The germline CDR1 and CDR2 sequences are SGHDN and FVKESK. The length of the CDR3 is 15 residues.

The CDR3 DNA reads TGCGCCAGCAGCTGGCAGATGAACACTGAAGCTTTCTTT. The encoded protein is CASSWQMNTEAFF. This chain joins TRBV5-1 and TRBJ1-1; D remains unclear. In germline, CDR1 is SGHRS, CDR2 YFSETQ. This CDR3 spans 13 amino acids. V was cut by 3 bases and J by 0 bases, with 6 bases left in between. The variable domain in full, with the rest retrieved from reference TRBV5-1 and TRBJ1-1, is KAGVTQTPRYLIKTRGQQVTLSCSPISGHRSVSWYQQTPGQGLQFLFEYFSETQRNKGNFPGRFSGRQFSNSRSEMNVSTLELGDSALYLCASSWQMNTEAFFGQGTRLTVV.

This clone was picked up one time. The rearrangement uses TRBV19 and TRBJ2-3, with TRBD2 as a possible D gene (5 bases). This CDR3 has 14 amino acids. With 2 bases removed from V and 4 bases from J, the gap between germline ends came to 10 bases. Per germline, CDR1 LNHDA and CDR2 SQIVND (reference sequence). CDR3: CASSIWGDPDTQYF. For the CDR3, the DNA is TGTGCCAGTAGTATATGGGGAGACCCAGATACGCAGTATTTT.